A single sample gave rise to the 24 T cell receptor beta chains below, sequenced in a study of blood T cells in healthy people across ages. PCR was performed a second time for about 7 to 11 cycles using a sample-barcoded 5' primer and a J-beta primer mix. MiXCR, applied by TCRdb to the 5' RACE reads, yields one record per CDR3 protein. The sample has some 760,000 distinct CDR3 sequences, around 25% seen once. Separately, the same data were catalogued under a study of T cells of mothers and their children.

The source material was blood. All receptors come from a boy younger than 18 in good health.

This clonotype was observed a few times. The chain couples TRBV7-3 to TRBJ1-5; no firm D call. The CDR3 sequence is 14 residues long. In germline, CDR1 is SGHTA, CDR2 FQGTGA. The V end was cut by 5 bases, the J end by 1 base, with 9 bases between. The CDR3 protein is CASSRMESNQPQHF. The CDR3, as DNA: TGTGCCAGCAGCCGCATGGAAAGCAATCAGCCCCAGCATTTT.

This clonotype came up many times. The chain recombines TRBV7-9 with TRBJ2-1; the D is unclear. Germline lookup yields CDR1 SEHNR and CDR2 FQNEAQ (reference sequence). The germline V and J ends were trimmed by 3 bases and 7 bases, with 7 bases remaining between them. The CDR3 runs 12 residues. The CDR3 DNA follows: TGTGCCAGCAGCTTGTATTGGAATGAGCAGTTCTTC. Translating it yields CASSLYWNEQFF.

V gene TRBV14 combines with J gene TRBJ2-1, with 9 bases lining up with TRBD2. The CDR3 extends over 18 amino acids. Unmatched junction bases numbered 17, after V lost 9 bases and J lost 2 bases. Germline CDR1 SGHDN, CDR2 FVKESK. CDR3 sequence reads: CARSSGLAWERPYNEQFF. The DNA for the CDR3 is TGTGCCAGGAGCTCGGGACTAGCCTGGGAGAGGCCCTACAATGAGCAGTTCTTC.

The chain recombines TRBV27 with TRBJ2-4; 7 bases align to TRBD2. The V segment lost 0 bases and the J segment 8 bases; nucleotides outside the gene matches: 4. Germline V gene data show CDR1 as MNHEY and CDR2 as SMNVEV (reference sequence). This CDR3 is 14 amino acids long. The CDR3 region is CASSLSAGDDIQYF. For the CDR3, the DNA is TGTGCCAGCAGTTTATCTGCGGGAGACGACATTCAGTACTTC.

This clonotype turned up a few times. The chain carries TRBV5-1 and TRBJ2-7; D gene ambiguous. Germline-derived CDR1 and CDR2 are SGHRS and YFSETQ. V dropped 0 bases and J dropped 4 bases, with 17 bases sitting between them. The CDR3 is 16 amino acids. CDR3 DNA: TGCGCCAGCAGCTTGGGATGGGCAGGTTCTGCTTACGAGCAGTACTTC. Translation: CASSLGWAGSAYEQYF.

The genes are TRBV11-3 and TRBJ2-3; TRBD1 matches 7 bases. Per the germline V gene, CDR1 is SGHNT and CDR2 is YENEEA. V gave up 5 bases and J gave up 2 bases; unmatched junction bases: 4. The CDR3 consists of 14 residues. The CDR3 nucleotides read TGTGCCAGCAGCCGGGACAGCTTCACAGATACGCAGTATTTT. Translated: CASSRDSFTDTQYF. The complete variable domain, with remaining parts taken from reference TRBV11-3 and TRBJ2-3, reads EAGVVQSPRYKIIEKKQPVAFWCNPISGHNTLYWYLQNLGQGPELLIRYENEEAVDDSQLPKDRFSAERLKGVDSTLKIQPAELGDSAVYLCASSRDSFTDTQYFGPGTRLTVL.

This clonotype showed up just a few times. This rearrangement joins TRBV29-1 to TRBJ1-3; no reliable D call. V gave up 5 bases and J gave up 0 bases, with 11 bases separating them. Germline values: CDR1 SQVTM, CDR2 ANQGSEA. The CDR3 is made up of 14 amino acids. CDR3: CSVMTLLSGNTIYF. CDR3 nucleotides: TGCAGCGTTATGACCTTACTCTCTGGAAACACCATATATTTT.

This clonotype was observed a handful of times. The V and J genes are TRBV4-3 and TRBJ2-1; D not certain. V lost 0 bases, J lost 4 bases, and 10 bases lay in between. This CDR3 has 15 amino acids. Germline values: CDR1 LGHNA, CDR2 YSLEER. The CDR3 DNA sequence: TGCGCCAGCAGCCAAGATCGAAGCGAATACAATGAGCAGTTCTTC. Its protein is CASSQDRSEYNEQFF.

This clonotype turned up a few times. V gene TRBV6-1 combines with J gene TRBJ1-5; D perhaps matches TRBD1 (5 bases). The germline V gene has CDR1 MNHNS and CDR2 SASEGT. This CDR3 spans 13 amino acids. V gave up 5 bases and J gave up 7 bases, with 12 bases separating them. The CDR3 bases are TGTGCCAGCAGTCATAACTGGGGCCAGCCCCAGCATTTT. It is translated as CASSHNWGQPQHF.

Many counts were recorded for this clonotype. This chain uses TRBV20-1 with TRBJ2-7; 9 bases agree with TRBD1. Unmatched junction bases numbered 5, after V lost 5 bases and J lost 6 bases. CDR1 DFQATT and CDR2 SNEGSKA come from the germline V gene (reference sequence). The CDR3 loop spans 12 amino acids. CDR3 coding DNA: TGCAGTGCTCGGGACAGGGCAAGCGAGCAGTACTTC. Its protein is CSARDRASEQYF.

V is TRBV4-2 and J is TRBJ2-1; D might be TRBD1 (7 bases). The V gene's germline CDR1 is LGHNA and CDR2 YNFKEQ. This CDR3 comprises 14 residues. V shed 3 bases and J shed 12 bases, with 18 bases lying between them. CDR3 residues: CASSHPEGAGGQFF. CDR3 nucleotide sequence: TGTGCCAGCAGCCATCCGGAGGGGGCAGGTGGGCAGTTCTTC.

The rearrangement uses TRBV5-1 and TRBJ2-5; 13 nucleotides agree with TRBD2. Germline assignment: CDR1 SGHRS and CDR2 YFSETQ. V lost 4 bases to trimming and J lost 0 bases; unmatched junction nucleotides: 6. The CDR3 spans 17 residues. DNA for the CDR3: TGCGCCAGCAGCCCCGATGGGACTAGCGGGGACCAAGAGACCCAGTACTTC. This encodes CASSPDGTSGDQETQYF.

A single count supports this clonotype. The gene calls are TRBV20-1 and TRBJ2-3; a weak D match, TRBD2 (6 bases). The germline gives CDR1 DFQATT, CDR2 SNEGSKA (reference sequence). This CDR3 is 16 amino acids long. V lost 0 bases to trimming and J lost 0 bases, with 13 bases between them. The DNA of the CDR3 is TGCAGTGCTAGAGATCTTATAGCGGCTAGCACAGATACGCAGTATTTT. This gives the protein CSARDLIAASTDTQYF.

This clonotype was counted at least ten times. V gene TRBV7-6 combines with J gene TRBJ2-3; TRBD1 matches 8 bases. Germline CDR1 is SGHVS and CDR2 is FNYEAQ. V lost 4 bases to trimming and J lost 2 bases; unmatched junction nucleotides: 8. This CDR3 contains 16 residues. The CDR3 loop is CASSSLTGGNTDTQYF. CDR3 sequence (DNA): TGTGCCAGCAGCTCGCTCACAGGGGGTAACACAGATACGCAGTATTTT.

This clonotype was seen a handful of times. This chain connects TRBV6-2 or TRBV6-3 to TRBJ1-1; no firm D call. V dropped 8 bases and J dropped 5 bases, with 12 bases sitting between them. In germline, CDR1 is MNHEY, CDR2 SVGEGT. The CDR3 covers 12 residues. The CDR3 loop is CASYGVGTEAFF. Written as DNA, the CDR3 is TGTGCCAGCTATGGGGTAGGGACTGAAGCTTTCTTT.

This clonotype was counted a few times. The chain carries TRBV7-2 and TRBJ2-5; 8 nucleotides agree with TRBD2. Trimming cost V 5 bases and J 1 base; bases outside gene matches: 9. The CDR3 extends over 16 amino acids. Germline V gene lookup returns CDR1 SGHTA and CDR2 FQGNSA. As DNA, the CDR3 is TGTGCCAGCAGCACCCCAACCGGGACTAGCCAAGAGACCCAGTACTTC. Protein product: CASSTPTGTSQETQYF.

Only a few counts were recorded for this clonotype. This chain links TRBV29-1 with TRBJ2-3, with TRBD2 identical over 12 bases. With 8 bases clipped from V and 2 bases from J, the junction kept 8 bases outside the gene matches. CDR3 length: 15 amino acids. CDR1 is SQVTM and CDR2 is ANQGSEA in the germline V gene. CDR3 region: CSTTGLAGTTDTQYF. The DNA of the CDR3 is TGCAGCACGACCGGACTAGCGGGAACCACAGATACGCAGTATTTT.

There are a few counts of this clonotype. This rearrangement joins TRBV11-3 to TRBJ1-1; 7 positions agree with TRBD1. The germline V gene encodes CDR1 SGHNT and CDR2 YENEEA. V gave up 6 bases and J gave up 8 bases; unmatched junction bases: 3. The CDR3 has 11 residues. CDR3 DNA: TGTGCCAGCAGAGTGGACAGGGAAGCTTTCTTT. Its protein product is CASRVDREAFF.

The sample holds a few counts of this clonotype. This rearrangement joins TRBV12-3 or TRBV12-4 to TRBJ2-5; 7 bases are a match to TRBD2. There are 13 residues in the CDR3. The trim removed 3 bases at V and 3 bases at J, leaving 1 base unmatched. The CDR3 nucleotides read TGTGCCAGCAGTTTTGGGACTAAAGAGACCCAGTACTTC. It is translated as CASSFGTKETQYF.

CDR3 residues: CSAKDYYNEQFF. DNA of the CDR3: TGCAGTGCTAAGGACTACTACAATGAGCAGTTCTTC. V is TRBV20-1 and J is TRBJ2-1; TRBD2 is a possible D gene (6 bases). The CDR3 extends over 12 amino acids. Germline loops: CDR1 DFQATT, CDR2 SNEGSKA (reference sequence). The V end lost 4 bases, the J end lost 3 bases, and 7 bases lay between the germline ends.

J is TRBJ2-3 and V is TRBV6-2 or TRBV6-3, with unresolved D. This CDR3 spans 13 amino acids. V was clipped by 7 bases and J by 3 bases, with 11 bases between them. Germline-derived CDR1 and CDR2 are MNHEY and SVGEGT. CDR3 amino acids: CASTQLGTDTQYF. The CDR3 nucleotides are TGTGCCAGCACACAACTGGGGACAGATACGCAGTATTTT.

The gene calls are TRBV20-1 and TRBJ1-1; D may be TRBD1 (5 bases). V was clipped by 4 bases and J by 2 bases, with 11 bases between them. The CDR3 consists of 13 residues. CDR1 is DFQATT and CDR2 is SNEGSKA in the germline V gene (reference sequence). CDR3 loop: CSAMAWTNTEAFF. CDR3 nucleotide sequence: TGCAGTGCTATGGCCTGGACAAACACTGAAGCTTTCTTT.

The chain couples TRBV7-9 to TRBJ2-1; D is possibly TRBD2 (6 bases). The germline gives CDR1 SEHNR, CDR2 FQNEAQ (reference sequence). This CDR3 has 18 residues. The V end was cut by 0 bases, the J end by 0 bases, with 15 bases between. The CDR3 sequence is CASSLALRLASSYNEQFF. CDR3 coding DNA: TGTGCCAGCAGCTTAGCGCTTAGGCTAGCGAGCTCCTACAATGAGCAGTTCTTC.

This clonotype was observed a handful of times. The chain has TRBV4-3 and TRBJ1-1, with 11 bases identical to TRBD1. V was pared by 0 bases and J by 11 bases, with 8 bases of the junction left unmatched. Germline V gives CDR1 LGHNA, CDR2 YSLEER. The CDR3 length is 15 residues. CDR3 sequence (DNA): TGCGCCAGCAGCCAAGACCGGACAGGGGGCGTGGAGGCTTTCTTT. Translated: CASSQDRTGGVEAFF.